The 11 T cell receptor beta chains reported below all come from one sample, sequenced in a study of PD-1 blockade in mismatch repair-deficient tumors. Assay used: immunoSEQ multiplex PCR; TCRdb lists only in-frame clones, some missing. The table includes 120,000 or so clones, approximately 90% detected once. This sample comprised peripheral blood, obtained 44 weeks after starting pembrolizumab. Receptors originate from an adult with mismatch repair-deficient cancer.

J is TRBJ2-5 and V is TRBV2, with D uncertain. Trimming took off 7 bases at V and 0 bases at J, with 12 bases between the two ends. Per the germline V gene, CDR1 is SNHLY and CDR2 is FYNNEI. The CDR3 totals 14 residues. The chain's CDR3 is CASTEAVDQETQYF. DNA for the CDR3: TGTGCCAGCACCGAGGCCGTAGACCAAGAGACCCAGTACTTC.

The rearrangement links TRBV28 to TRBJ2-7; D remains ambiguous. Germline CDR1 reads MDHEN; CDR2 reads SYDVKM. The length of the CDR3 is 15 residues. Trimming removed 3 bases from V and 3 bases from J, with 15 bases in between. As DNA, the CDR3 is TGTGCCAGCAGTTTCGCAGAATCCACCGTCTACGAGCAGTACTTC. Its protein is CASSFAESTVYEQYF.

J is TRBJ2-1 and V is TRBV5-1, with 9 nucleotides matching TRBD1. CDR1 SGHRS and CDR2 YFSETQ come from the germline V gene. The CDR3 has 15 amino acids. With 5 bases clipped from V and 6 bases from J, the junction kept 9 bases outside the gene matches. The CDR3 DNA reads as TGCGCCAGCAGTCTCTCCGGACAGGGGTTCAATGAGCAGTTCTTC. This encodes CASSLSGQGFNEQFF.

CDR3 loop: CASTQFGSSTDTQYF. The DNA of the CDR3 is TGTGCCAGCACACAGTTCGGTTCTAGCACAGATACGCAGTATTTT. The chain joins TRBV6-6 to TRBJ2-3; D remains ambiguous. V was cut by 7 bases and J by 0 bases, with 14 bases left in between. The length of the CDR3 is 15 residues. CDR1 and CDR2 (germline): MNHNY, SVGAGI (reference sequence).

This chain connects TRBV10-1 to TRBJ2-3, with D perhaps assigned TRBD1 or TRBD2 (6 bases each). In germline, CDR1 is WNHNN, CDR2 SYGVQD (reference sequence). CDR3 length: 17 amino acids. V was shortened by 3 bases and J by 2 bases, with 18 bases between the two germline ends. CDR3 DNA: TGCGCCAGCAGTGATAGTATGGGGGGCCCCGTCACAGATACGCAGTATTTT. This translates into CASSDSMGGPVTDTQYF.

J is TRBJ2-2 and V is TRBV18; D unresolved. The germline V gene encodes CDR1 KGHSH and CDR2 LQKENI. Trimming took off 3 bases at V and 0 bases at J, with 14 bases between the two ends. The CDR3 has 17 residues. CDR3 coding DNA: TGTGCCAGCTCACCCTTTACAGCCACGACGAACACCGGGGAGCTGTTTTTT. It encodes CASSPFTATTNTGELFF.

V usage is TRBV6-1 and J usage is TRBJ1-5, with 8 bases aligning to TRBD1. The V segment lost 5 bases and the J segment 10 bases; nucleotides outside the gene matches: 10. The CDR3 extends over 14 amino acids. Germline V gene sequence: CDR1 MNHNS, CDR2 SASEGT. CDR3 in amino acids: CASSSGTGSRPQHF. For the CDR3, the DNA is TGTGCCAGCAGTTCCGGGACAGGTTCAAGACCCCAGCATTTT.

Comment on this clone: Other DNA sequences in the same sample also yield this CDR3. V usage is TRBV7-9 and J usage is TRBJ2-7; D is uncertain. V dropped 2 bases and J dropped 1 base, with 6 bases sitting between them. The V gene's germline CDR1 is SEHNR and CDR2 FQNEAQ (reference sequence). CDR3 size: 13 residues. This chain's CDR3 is CASSLPGSYEQYF. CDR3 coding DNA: TGTGCCAGCAGCTTACCAGGATCCTACGAGCAGTACTTC.

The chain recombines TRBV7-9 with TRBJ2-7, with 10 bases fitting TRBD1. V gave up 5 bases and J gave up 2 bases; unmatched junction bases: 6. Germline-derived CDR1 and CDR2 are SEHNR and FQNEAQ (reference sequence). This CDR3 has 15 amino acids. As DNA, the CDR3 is TGTGCCAGCAGCCATCCGGGACAGGGGCCCTACGAGCAGTACTTC. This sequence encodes CASSHPGQGPYEQYF.

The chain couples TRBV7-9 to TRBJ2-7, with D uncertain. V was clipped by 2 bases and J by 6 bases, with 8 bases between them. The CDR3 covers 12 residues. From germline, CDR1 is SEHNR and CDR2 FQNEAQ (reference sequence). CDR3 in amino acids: CASSLKASEQYF. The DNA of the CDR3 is TGTGCCAGCAGCTTAAAAGCATCCGAGCAGTACTTC.

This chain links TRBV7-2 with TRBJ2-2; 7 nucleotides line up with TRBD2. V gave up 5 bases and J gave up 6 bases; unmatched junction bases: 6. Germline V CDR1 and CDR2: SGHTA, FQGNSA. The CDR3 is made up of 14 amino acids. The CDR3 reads CASSPGLGSGELFF. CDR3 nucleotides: TGTGCCAGCAGCCCAGGACTAGGTTCCGGGGAGCTGTTTTTT.